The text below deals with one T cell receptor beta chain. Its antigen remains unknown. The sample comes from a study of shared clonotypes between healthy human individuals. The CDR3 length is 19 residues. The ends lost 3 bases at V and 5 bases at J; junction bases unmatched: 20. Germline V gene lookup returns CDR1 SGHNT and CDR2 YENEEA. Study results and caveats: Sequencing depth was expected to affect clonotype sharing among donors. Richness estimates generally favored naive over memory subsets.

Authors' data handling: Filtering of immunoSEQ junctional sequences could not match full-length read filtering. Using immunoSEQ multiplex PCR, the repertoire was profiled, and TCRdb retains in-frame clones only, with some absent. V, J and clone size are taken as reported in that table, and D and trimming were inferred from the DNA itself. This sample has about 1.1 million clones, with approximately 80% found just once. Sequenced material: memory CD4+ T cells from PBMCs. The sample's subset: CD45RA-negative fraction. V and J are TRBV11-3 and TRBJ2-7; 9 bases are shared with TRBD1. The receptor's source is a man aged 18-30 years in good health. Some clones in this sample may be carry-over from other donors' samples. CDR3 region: CASSFLSEGTGTGFHEQYF. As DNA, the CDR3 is TGTGCCAGCAGCTTCCTCAGCGAGGGTACCGGGACAGGGTTCCACGAGCAGTACTTC.